This TCR beta chain came from a study of CD8 T cells in ankylosing spondylitis. Notes on the study in general: What appeared characteristic of ankylosing spondylitis blood was a TCR beta motif of fewer than ten highly homologous variants. Disease-linked clones proved CD8+ and comparatively uncommon in peripheral blood. Past research had described some motif variants in reactive arthritis synovial fluid and blood. Reports say disease-linked clones showed up significantly more in matched ankylosing spondylitis synovial fluid.

Via MiXCR, TCRdb re-called the 5' RACE reads, giving one row per CDR3 protein. Of 200,000 or so distinct CDR3 sequences in the sample, roughly 24% were seen once. Germline trimming cut 4 bases from V and 2 bases from J; bases unmatched to any gene: 7. The CDR3 sequence is 15 residues long. Germline V CDR1 and CDR2: SGDLS, YYNGEE. In its sample, this clonotype was seen many times. The antigen remains undetermined. The TCR sequence derives from a male donor with ankylosing spondylitis or in good health (not recorded which). The sequenced sample was blood, either unsorted or a sorted T cell fraction (not recorded which). This chain links TRBV9 with TRBJ2-3; 7 bases are a match to TRBD2. The CDR3 sequence is CASSTPSGNTDTQYF. The CDR3 DNA reads TGTGCCAGCAGCACCCCTAGCGGAAACACAGATACGCAGTATTTT.